The rows below give T cell receptor beta chains drawn from one sample of a study of Tregs in tolerant kidney transplant recipients. TCRdb's table, derived via immunoSEQ multiplex PCR, lists solely in-frame clones and lacks some. This sample has around 78,000 clones; less than 95% occur once, and the top ten carry approximately 0.35%. The sample was Tregs from blood, taken before the transplant. The receptors here all came from a human donor who received a combined kidney and bone marrow transplant. Each CDR3 is given with its conserved first and last residue. A D gene is named only where the DNA matches it firmly. Part of the rows lack a size; the others show once, few, many or a class for expanded clones.

cdr3_aa cdr3_nt d_call cdr3_length j_call v_call clone_size
CASSPPGVEGALQQYF TGTGCCAGCTCACCACCGGGGGTAGAGGGTGCCTTACAGCAGTACTTC - 16 TRBJ2-7 TRBV18 once
CASSAYGYNEKLFF TGTGCCAGCAGCGCCTATGGGTATAATGAAAAACTGTTTTTT - 14 TRBJ1-4 TRBV7-6 -
CASSESEYNEQFF TGTGCCAGCAGTGAATCGGAATACAATGAGCAGTTCTTC - 13 TRBJ2-1 TRBV2 -
CASSRDPETDTQYF TGTGCCAGCAGCCGGGACCCTGAAACAGATACGCAGTATTTT - 14 TRBJ2-3 TRBV5-4 -
CASSLAGAGYEQYF TGCGCCAGCAGCTTGGCGGGGGCGGGCTACGAGCAGTACTTC - 14 TRBJ2-7 TRBV5-1 -
CASSRSGTGLSVGYNEQFF TGTGCCAGCAGTCGTTCCGGGACAGGGCTATCGGTAGGGTACAATGAGCAGTTCTTC TRBD1 19 TRBJ2-1 TRBV11-3 -
CASSSITTYEQYF TGTGCCAGCAGTAGTATCACGACCTACGAGCAGTACTTC - 13 TRBJ2-7 TRBV6-1 -
CASSPSSGRGSGELFF TGTGCCAGCAGCCCCTCTAGCGGGAGGGGATCCGGGGAGCTGTTTTTT TRBD2 16 TRBJ2-2 TRBV7-2 -
CASSEGLALYNEQFF TGTGCCAGCAGTGAGGGACTAGCATTATACAATGAGCAGTTCTTC TRBD2 15 TRBJ2-1 TRBV6-1 -
CASSFQTGGGYEQYF TGTGCCAGCAGCTTCCAAACAGGGGGAGGCTACGAGCAGTACTTC TRBD1 15 TRBJ2-7 TRBV7-8 once
CASSLQVEYSGNTIYF TGCGCCAGCAGCCTTCAAGTCGAGTACTCTGGAAACACCATATATTTT - 16 TRBJ1-3 TRBV4-3 -
CASSAGTGVRGAFF TGTGCCAGCAGCGCAGGGACAGGGGTTAGGGGGGCTTTCTTT TRBD1 14 TRBJ1-1 TRBV7-2 -
CASSFGTLDRDTQYF TGCGCCAGCAGCTTTGGGACCCTGGATAGAGATACGCAGTATTTT - 15 TRBJ2-3 TRBV5-1 -
CASSLQGAFGNTIYF TGTGCCAGCAGCTTACAGGGGGCCTTCGGAAACACCATATATTTT TRBD1 15 TRBJ1-3 TRBV7-2 -
CASSLAGGLGSLSYNEQFF TGCGCCAGCAGCTTGGCGGGGGGACTCGGGAGTCTATCCTACAATGAGCAGTTCTTC TRBD2 19 TRBJ2-1 TRBV5-1 once
CASSGAGGFGGEQFF TGCGCCAGCAGCGGGGCGGGAGGATTCGGCGGTGAGCAGTTCTTC TRBD2 15 TRBJ2-1 TRBV5-1 -
CASSLAWTSSYEQYF TGTGCCAGCAGCTTAGCTTGGACTAGCAGCTACGAGCAGTACTTC TRBD2 15 TRBJ2-7 TRBV7-2 once
CASSPVGRAGSYEQYF TGCGCCAGCAGCCCGGTCGGGAGGGCGGGATCCTACGAGCAGTACTTC TRBD2 16 TRBJ2-7 TRBV5-1 -
CASRLQGPTLGEQYF TGTGCCAGCAGATTACAGGGTCCAACGTTGGGGGAGCAGTACTTC - 15 TRBJ2-7 TRBV5-5 -
CASSSRRMLEAFF TGTGCCAGCAGTTCCAGACGGATGCTTGAAGCTTTCTTT - 13 TRBJ1-1 TRBV28 -
CASSLQTGSGETQYF TGTGCCAGCAGTTTACAGACAGGGTCAGGAGAGACCCAGTACTTC TRBD1 15 TRBJ2-5 TRBV28 -
CASSLTGTAKNIQYF TGTGCCAGCAGCTTAACAGGGACCGCCAAAAACATTCAGTACTTC - 15 TRBJ2-4 TRBV7-3 -
CASSPPEGLKETQYF TGTGCCAGCTCACCACCGGAGGGCCTCAAAGAGACCCAGTACTTC - 15 TRBJ2-5 TRBV18 -
CASSLAGGRGDQYF TGTGCCAGCAGCTTAGCCGGAGGTCGGGGAGACCAGTACTTC - 14 TRBJ2-5 TRBV7-9 -
CASSFRDRGWMNTEAFF TGTGCCAGCAGCTTCCGGGACAGGGGTTGGATGAACACTGAAGCTTTCTTT TRBD1 17 TRBJ1-1 TRBV5-4 -
CASSPNSGYTQYF TGTGCCAGCAGCCCCAACAGTGGTTATACGCAGTATTTT - 13 TRBJ2-3 TRBV7-3 -
CASSPIGTIGYGYTF TGTGCCAGCTCACCAATAGGGACAATCGGCTATGGCTACACCTTC - 15 TRBJ1-2 TRBV18 -
CASSDWTSSYEQYF TGCGCCAGCAGCGACTGGACTAGCTCTTACGAGCAGTACTTC TRBD2 14 TRBJ2-7 TRBV5-1 -
CASSARGGDTQYF TGTGCCAGTTCAGCGAGAGGAGGAGATACGCAGTATTTT - 13 TRBJ2-3 TRBV19 once
CASSVRQQETQYF TGTGCCAGCAGCGTAAGACAGCAAGAGACCCAGTACTTC - 13 TRBJ2-5 TRBV9 once
CASSLSRGNTDTQYF TGTGCCAGCAGCTTGAGCAGGGGAAACACAGATACGCAGTATTTT - 15 TRBJ2-3 TRBV5-4 -
CAWSKGTSGRLTPGELFF TGTGCCTGGAGCAAAGGGACTAGCGGGAGGCTTACCCCCGGGGAGCTGTTTTTT TRBD2 18 TRBJ2-2 TRBV30 -
CASSPRTGGLETQYF TGTGCCAGCAGCCCCCGGACAGGGGGGTTGGAGACCCAGTACTTC TRBD1 15 TRBJ2-5 TRBV9 -
CASSLPGLVISETQYF TGTGCCAGCAGCCTTCCGGGACTAGTGATATCCGAGACCCAGTACTTC TRBD2 16 TRBJ2-5 TRBV7-2 once
CASSRTVLSYNEQFF TGTGCCAGCAGCCGTACGGTTCTCTCCTACAATGAGCAGTTCTTC - 15 TRBJ2-1 TRBV7-2 -
CASSVDGRYQETQYF TGTGCCAGCAGCGTAGACGGACGGTACCAAGAGACCCAGTACTTC - 15 TRBJ2-5 TRBV2 -
CASSVVGTSGSYNEQFF TGTGCCAGCAGCGTAGTAGGGACTAGCGGGAGCTACAATGAGCAGTTCTTC TRBD2 17 TRBJ2-1 TRBV9 -
CASSPYRDRGYEQYF TGTGCCAGCAGTCCCTACCGGGACAGGGGGTACGAGCAGTACTTC TRBD1 15 TRBJ2-7 TRBV28 -
CATSFESGRAREQYF TGTGCCACCAGCTTCGAGAGCGGGAGGGCCAGGGAGCAGTACTTC TRBD2 15 TRBJ2-7 TRBV15 -
CASSLGQGPQYF TGTGCCAGCAGTTTAGGACAGGGACCGCAGTACTTC TRBD1 12 TRBJ2-7 TRBV27 -
CASSPGYMNTEAFF TGTGCCAGCAGCCCCGGGTATATGAACACTGAAGCTTTCTTT - 14 TRBJ1-1 TRBV28 -
CASSTSLGAGNEQFF TGTGCCAGCAGTACCAGCTTAGGGGCCGGCAATGAGCAGTTCTTC - 15 TRBJ2-1 TRBV28 -
CASSMIGGEQYF TGTGCCAGTAGTATGATCGGGGGCGAGCAGTACTTC - 12 TRBJ2-7 TRBV19 few
CASSYLKGPNTEAFF TGTGCCAGCAGTTATTTAAAGGGACCGAACACTGAAGCTTTCTTT - 15 TRBJ1-1 TRBV6-5 -